Following are 27 T cell receptor beta chains from one sample sequenced in a study of tumor-infiltrating lymphocytes in primary liver carcinoma. Unsorted bulk tissue, roughly 20-32 mg of it, served as the source for co-extraction of RNA and DNA. With 500 to 650 ng total RNA as template and a constant-region primer, TCR beta cDNA was made. Slightly modified ARM-PCR served as the procedure for the TCR beta libraries. These libraries came from three rounds of nested multiplex PCR. A C-beta reverse primer was combined with TRBV1-TRBV30 forward primers in the first two PCR rounds, and each round had about 10 cycles. From the multiplex PCR reads, TCRdb called clonotypes with MiXCR, one entry per CDR3 protein. The sample gives roughly 100,000 distinct CDR3 sequences, about four fifths of which show up once; approximately 21% is in the top ten. Input material: liver tumor tissue from sampling region 3. Subset noted: tumor region T3, left-lateral pole. These receptor sequences come from a man in his forties with primary liver carcinoma and hepatitis B virus infection.

Remarks on this clonotype: Relative to the germline gene, one junction end is altered; a read error may explain this. This chain links TRBV4-3 with TRBJ1-1; D call uncertain. CDR3 size: 15 residues. CDR1 and CDR2 (germline): LGHNA, YSLEER. The CDR3 protein is CASNQTPKGQTEAFF. The DNA of the CDR3 is TGCGCCAGCAACCAAACTCCTAAAGGGCAAACTGAAGCTTTCTTT.

DNA for the CDR3: TGCAGCGTTCGAAAGTGCGCGACTGAAGCTTTCTTT. Its protein is CSVRKCATEAFF. This rearrangement joins TRBV29-1 to TRBJ1-1; D unresolved. The germline CDR1 and CDR2 sequences are SQVTM and ANQGSEA. The CDR3 loop spans 12 amino acids. With 5 bases removed from V and 5 bases from J, the gap between germline ends came to 12 bases.

Remarks on this clonotype: A read error may produce the germline difference seen at one junction end. The V call is TRBV6-2 or TRBV6-3, the J call TRBJ2-7; D unresolved. There are 13 residues in the CDR3. Germline loops: CDR1 MNHEY, CDR2 SVGEGT. The CDR3 spells CASSPDRVYEQYF. Written as DNA, the CDR3 is TGTGCCAGCAGCCCCGACCGGGTCTACGAACAGTACTTC.

The chain carries TRBV6-1 and TRBJ2-3, with D unclear. The germline V gene encodes CDR1 MNHNS and CDR2 SASEGT. This CDR3 spans 11 amino acids. Trimming took off 10 bases at V and 6 bases at J, with 11 bases between the two ends. CDR3 in amino acids: CANNHTDTQYF. CDR3 nucleotides: TGTGCCAACAACCACACCGATACGCAGTATTTT.

In regard to this clonotype: An end of the junction does not agree with germline; a read error may underlie this. This sequence joins TRBV28 and TRBJ2-7, with D possibly called TRBD1 or TRBD2 (6 bases each). CDR1 and CDR2 from the germline V gene are MDHEN and SYDVKM. This CDR3 region has 15 residues. CDR3 residues: CASCHQSRGLYERYF. CDR3 sequence (DNA): TGTGCCAGCTGCCACCAAAGCAGGGGACTCTACGAGCGGTACTTC.

Concerning this clonotype itself: A much more abundant neighbour one base away suggests this may be a read error. The rearrangement links TRBV7-3 to TRBJ2-2; D gene uncertain. The CDR3 runs 17 residues. Per the germline V gene, CDR1 is SGHTA and CDR2 is FQGTGA. The CDR3, as DNA: TGTGTCAGCAGCCACGACGAGGCGGTCGCGAACACCGGGGAGCTGTTTTTT. Translating gives CVSSHDEAVANTGELFF.

As concerns this clonotype: At one end, the junction sequence differs from germline, possibly due to a read error. The genes are TRBV14 and TRBJ1-6; D might be TRBD1 (5 bases). The CDR3 loop spans 14 amino acids. CDR1 is SGHDN, CDR2 FVKESK, per germline. Here the CDR3 DNA reads TGCGCCAGCAGCCAAACAGGCCGGAATTCACTCCTCCACTTT. Protein: CASSQTGRNSLLHF.

Concerning this clonotype itself: This is likely a read error, given that the CDR3 carries no conserved phenylalanine or tryptophan at its end. J is TRBJ2-7 and V is TRBV5-1, with D maybe TRBD2 (6 bases). With 3 bases removed from V and 2 bases from J, the gap between germline ends came to 15 bases. Germline lookup yields CDR1 SGHRS and CDR2 YFSETQ. This CDR3 has 15 amino acids. The CDR3 DNA follows: TGCGCCAGCAGCTCAGCCGGGACTGGACCCTACGAGCAGTACATC. It encodes CASSSAGTGPYEQYI.

In the case of this clonotype: In this CDR3 the conserved last residue, phenylalanine or tryptophan, is missing, so a read error is likely. The chain recombines TRBV30 with TRBJ1-2; D is uncertain. Germline V gene data show CDR1 as GTSNPN and CDR2 as SVGIG (reference sequence). The CDR3 has 14 amino acids. V lost 0 bases and J 4 bases, leaving 12 bases between the germline ends. CDR3 sequence (DNA): TGTGCCTGGAGTGTTTCCAGGCGGGGCTATGGCTACACCTTA. Translation gives CAWSVSRRGYGYTL.

The chain recombines TRBV12-3 or TRBV12-4 with TRBJ2-5; D not resolved. Between the trimmed V and J ends, which lost 0 bases and 5 bases, there was a span of 7 bases. The CDR3 sequence is 13 residues long. CDR3 in amino acids: CASSLAYRETQYF. In nucleotides, the CDR3 is TGTGCCAGCAGTTTAGCGTACCGGGAGACCCAGTACTTC.

This clonotype showed up many times. The J gene is TRBJ2-7, the V gene TRBV20-1; D may be TRBD1 (5 bases). Trimming pared 5 bases from V and 2 bases from J, leaving 16 bases between. The CDR3 consists of 14 residues. Germline CDR1 is DFQATT and CDR2 is SNEGSKA (reference sequence). The CDR3 spells CSAHRQTFPYEQYF. Written as DNA, the CDR3 is TGCAGTGCTCACCGACAGACCTTCCCCTACGAGCAGTACTTC.

The CDR3 is CASSLRAGVGTDTQYF. The CDR3 bases are TGTGCCAGCAGCTTACGAGCAGGAGTCGGCACAGATACGCAGTATTTT. The chain combines TRBV11-2 with TRBJ2-3; the D is unclear. The length of the CDR3 is 16 residues. The ends were cut back, 2 bases at V and 1 base at J, with 13 bases in the middle. Germline CDR1 is SGHAT and CDR2 is FQNNGV.

Remarks on this clonotype: One end of the junction does not line up with germline, which may come from a read error. J is TRBJ2-1 and V is TRBV12-3 or TRBV12-4, with 8 bases lining up with TRBD1. The CDR3 has 13 residues. CDR3 sequence (DNA): TGTGCCAGTAGTTTGAGGGGACAGGAGGAGCAATTCTTC. Protein product: CASSLRGQEEQFF.

A note on this clonotype: A much larger clonotype is one base distant, so this may be a read error. The chain uses TRBV7-9 and TRBJ2-1; 7 nucleotides align to TRBD1. The CDR3 length is 16 residues. Germline CDR1 SEHNR, CDR2 FQNEAQ (reference sequence). V was pared by 4 bases and J by 0 bases, with 6 bases of the junction left unmatched. DNA for the CDR3: TGTGCCAGCAGCTCCCAGGGGGAGAGCTCCTACAATGAGCAGTTCTTC. The encoded protein is CASSSQGESSYNEQFF.

With respect to this clonotype: As the CDR3 is not closed by the conserved phenylalanine or tryptophan, this likely results from a read error. The V call is TRBV29-1, the J call TRBJ2-3, with a weak D call TRBD1 (6 bases). The CDR3 is 11 residues long. CDR1 is SQVTM and CDR2 is ANQGSEA in the germline V gene. Deletions cut 7 bases from V and 12 bases from J, with 17 bases between. CDR3 nucleotides: TGCAGCGGAACCCAGGGGTCCGCTCAGTATTTA. This gives the protein CSGTQGSAQYL.

On this clonotype: Relative to the germline gene, one junction end is altered; a read error may explain this. J is TRBJ2-3 and V is TRBV5-1; no reliable D call. The germline V gene encodes CDR1 SGHRS and CDR2 YFSETQ. This CDR3 has 14 residues. The CDR3 nucleotides read TGCGTCAGCAGCATCGGACCGGACACAGATACGCAGTATTTT. Translated: CVSSIGPDTDTQYF.

A single count supports this clonotype. At one end, the junction sequence differs from germline, possibly due to a read error. The rearrangement links TRBV29-1 to TRBJ2-1; D is tentatively TRBD1 or TRBD2 (5 bases each). CDR1 is SQVTM, CDR2 ANQGSEA, per germline. CDR3 length: 14 amino acids. In nucleotides, the CDR3 is TGCAGCGTTCTAGGACATGGGACCTACAATGAGCAGCTCTTC. The encoded protein is CSVLGHGTYNEQLF.

The genes are TRBV6-1 and TRBJ2-6; TRBD1 aligns across 8 bases. Germline CDR1 MNHNS, CDR2 SASEGT. The CDR3 sequence is 14 residues long. J lost 7 bases, V lost 6 bases, and 5 bases had no gene match. CDR3 nucleotide sequence: TGTGCCAGCAGGGACAGGGCTGATGCCAACGTCCTGACTTTC. It translates to CASRDRADANVLTF.

Note on this clonotype: This clone may be a read error of a much larger clone one base away. The CDR3 region is CASISDKNTEAFF. CDR3 bases: TGTGCCAGCATCTCCGACAAGAACACTGAAGCTTTCTTT. The chain joins TRBV7-9 to TRBJ1-1; D call uncertain. The CDR3 sequence is 13 residues long. CDR1 is SEHNR, CDR2 FQNEAQ, per germline (reference sequence). Between the trimmed V and J ends, which lost 7 bases and 1 base, there was a span of 10 bases.

Remarks on this clonotype: The junction shows a germline mismatch at one end, possibly a read error. The rearrangement links TRBV29-1 to TRBJ2-2, with D perhaps being TRBD1 or TRBD2 (5 bases each). This CDR3 has 15 amino acids. Germline V gives CDR1 SQVTM, CDR2 ANQGSEA. The CDR3 sequence: CSAGIGAGYAGELFF. In nucleotides, the CDR3 is TGTAGCGCTGGGATTGGTGCAGGGTACGCCGGGGAGCTGTTTTTT.

The J gene is TRBJ2-7, the V gene TRBV5-6; no clear D gene. In germline, CDR1 is SGHDT, CDR2 YYEEEE. Trimming removed 0 bases at V and 9 bases at J, with 19 bases between. The CDR3 runs 15 residues. The CDR3 DNA reads TGTGCCAGCAGCTTGGATACCCCCGGACCCGCCGTGCAGTACTTC. This encodes CASSLDTPGPAVQYF.

Worth noting for this clonotype: Germline is not matched at one junction end, which may reflect a read error. This sequence joins TRBV12-3 or TRBV12-4 and TRBJ2-1; 11 bases line up with TRBD2. The CDR3 runs to 15 residues. CDR3 protein: CASCSRLAGRGEQLF. Here the CDR3 DNA reads TGTGCCAGCTGTTCGAGACTAGCGGGAAGGGGTGAGCAGTTATTC.

The chain links TRBV30 to TRBJ2-1, with D possibly TRBD2 on 5 matching bases. This CDR3 is built from 14 residues. CDR1 GTSNPN and CDR2 SVGIG come from the germline V gene (reference sequence). The germline V and J ends were trimmed by 8 bases and 4 bases, with 18 bases remaining between them. Here the CDR3 DNA reads TGTGCCAGGTCAGCGGTAGAGTTTTACAATGAGCAGTTCTTC. This sequence encodes CARSAVEFYNEQFF.

Remarks on this clonotype: At one of its ends the junction is not consistent with the germline gene, which may arise from a read error. This chain links TRBV29-1 with TRBJ2-7; TRBD2 is a possible D gene (5 bases). The CDR3 extends over 11 amino acids. The germline V gene encodes CDR1 SQVTM and CDR2 ANQGSEA. As DNA, the CDR3 is TGCAGCGCCGAGGGCAACTACAAGCAGTGCTTC. Its translation: CSAEGNYKQCF.

J is TRBJ1-6 and V is TRBV28; D may be TRBD1 (6 bases). Germline V gives CDR1 MDHEN, CDR2 SYDVKM. The germline V and J ends were trimmed by 7 bases and 7 bases, with 17 bases remaining between them. The CDR3 extends over 15 amino acids. CDR3 sequence: CASITPGHGNSPLHF. The DNA for the CDR3 is TGTGCCAGCATAACTCCGGGACATGGGAATTCACCCCTCCACTTT.

In the case of this clonotype: At one end, the junction sequence differs from germline, possibly due to a read error. The V call is TRBV11-2, the J call TRBJ2-1; D tentatively reads TRBD1 or TRBD2 (5 bases each). The CDR3 runs 14 residues. Germline V lookup: CDR1 SGHAT, CDR2 FQNNGV. CDR3: CANRLSGFDNEQIF. DNA of the CDR3: TGTGCCAACAGGTTGTCGGGGTTCGACAATGAGCAGATCTTC.

Notes on this clonotype: This may come from a read error, since a much larger clone is one base off. This rearrangement joins TRBV7-9 to TRBJ2-5, with no clear D. There are 14 residues in the CDR3. The germline V gene has CDR1 SEHNR and CDR2 FQNEAQ (reference sequence). CDR3 amino acids: CASSLAAPQEIQYF. The CDR3 DNA follows: TGTGCCAGCAGCTTAGCAGCACCCCAAGAGATCCAGTACTTC.